The 11 T cell receptor beta chains listed next were all sequenced from one sample in a study of beta chain features in type 1 diabetes. The study's findings and limits: Shortening of TCRB CDR3s, moderate but significant, appeared in all four CD4+ subsets of Type 1 diabetes patients.

These TCRs are of unknown antigen specificity. The study reverse transcribed the entire isolated RNA, so it sequenced expressed TCRB transcripts. Profiling relied on immunoSEQ multiplex PCR, and the TCRdb table lists in-frame clones only, not all of them. The table lists 330,000 or so clones, 10% to 15% of them singletons. The sequenced sample was naive CD4+ T cells from blood. The receptors originated from a young woman with type 1 diabetes.

V gene TRBV2 combines with J gene TRBJ2-3; the match to TRBD2 covers 8 bases. CDR3 length: 13 residues. Trimming at V came to 7 bases and at J to 1 base, leaving 1 base not matched to a gene. Germline V gives CDR1 SNHLY, CDR2 FYNNEI. The CDR3 DNA is TGTGCCAGCACGGGGGGGGGCACAGATACGCAGTATTTT. It specifies CASTGGGTDTQYF.

The rearrangement uses TRBV9 and TRBJ2-4; TRBD2 aligns across 9 bases. Germline CDR1 and CDR2: SGDLS and YYNGEE. The CDR3 covers 16 residues. The V and J ends lost 2 bases and 1 base, in that order; junction bases with no gene match: 4. Here the CDR3 DNA reads TGTGCCAGCAGCGTTAGCGGGAGTGGTGCCAAAAACATTCAGTACTTC. Its translation: CASSVSGSGAKNIQYF.

This clone came up a few times. The chain recombines TRBV18 with TRBJ2-7; 10 nucleotides line up with TRBD1. Germline V gene data show CDR1 as KGHSH and CDR2 as LQKENI. This CDR3 region has 15 residues. J lost 1 base, V lost 3 bases, and 3 bases had no gene match. The CDR3 loop is CASSPSGQGSYEQYF. CDR3 nucleotides: TGTGCCAGCTCACCTTCGGGACAGGGGTCCTACGAGCAGTACTTC.

The V gene is TRBV18, the J gene TRBJ1-2; the match to TRBD1 covers 9 bases. The CDR3 is 15 residues long. The V and J ends lost 2 bases and 8 bases, in that order; junction bases with no gene match: 9. Germline V CDR1 and CDR2: KGHSH, LQKENI. CDR3 protein: CASSPSSGTGLGYTF. The CDR3 DNA reads TGTGCCAGCTCACCATCATCCGGGACAGGGTTGGGCTACACCTTC.

With regard to this clone: This sample also contains other DNA sequences that code for the same CDR3. The genes are TRBV27 and TRBJ2-3, with D hard to call. The germline V and J ends were trimmed by 0 bases and 0 bases, with 4 bases remaining between them. The CDR3 extends over 14 amino acids. The germline CDR1 and CDR2 sequences are MNHEY and SMNVEV (reference sequence). The CDR3 coding sequence is TGTGCCAGCAGTTTATCAGCTAGCACAGATACGCAGTATTTT. It specifies CASSLSASTDTQYF.

This clone appeared a few times. J is TRBJ1-1 and V is TRBV30, with D possibly being TRBD1 (6 bases). CDR3 length equals 16 residues. The germline CDR1 and CDR2 sequences are GTSNPN and SVGIG (reference sequence). Trimming took 3 bases from V and 0 from J, leaving 17 bases between them. The CDR3 spells CAWSPSRTAMNTEAFF. In DNA form, the CDR3 reads TGTGCCTGGAGCCCGAGCCGGACAGCCATGAACACTGAAGCTTTCTTT. The full variable domain, its missing parts supplied by reference TRBV30 and TRBJ1-1, is SQTIHQWPATLVQPVGSPLSLECTVEGTSNPNLYWYRQAAGRGLQLLFYSVGIGQISSEVPQNLSASRPQDRQFILSSKKLLLSDSGFYLCAWSPSRTAMNTEAFFGQGTRLTVV.

Comments on this clone: The germline gene is not matched at one end of the junction; a read error may be the cause. The rearrangement uses TRBV25-1 and TRBJ2-6; maybe TRBD1 (5 bases). Germline V gene lookup returns CDR1 MGHDK and CDR2 SYGVNS. The CDR3 contains 12 residues. This CDR3 is CATDSGANVLTF. The CDR3, as DNA: TGCGCGACAGATTCTGGGGCCAACGTCCTGACTTTC.

This clone was counted only a few times. The same CDR3 is also encoded by other DNA sequences in this sample. The chain is built from TRBV29-1 and TRBJ2-3; possibly TRBD2 for D (5 bases). V was clipped by 3 bases and J by 3 bases, with 10 bases between them. CDR3 length: 13 amino acids. Germline values: CDR1 SQVTM, CDR2 ANQGSEA. The CDR3 DNA sequence: TGCAGCGTTGAGGGGAGACTAACAGATACGCAGTATTTT. Amino acid sequence: CSVEGRLTDTQYF.

The chain joins TRBV7-9 to TRBJ2-3, with 9 bases lining up with TRBD1. Losses at the gene ends were 3 bases for V and 4 bases for J; bases not matched to a gene: 5. The CDR3 consists of 15 residues. CDR1 and CDR2 (germline): SEHNR, FQNEAQ (reference sequence). In DNA form, the CDR3 reads TGTGCCAGCAGCTTCCGGGGACAGGGATCAGATACGCAGTATTTT. It is translated as CASSFRGQGSDTQYF. The full variable domain, completed using reference TRBV7-9 and TRBJ2-3, is DTGVSQNPRHKITKRGQNVTFRCDPISEHNRLYWYRQTLGQGPEFLTYFQNEAQLEKSRLLSDRFSAERPKGSFSTLEIQRTEQGDSAMYLCASSFRGQGSDTQYFGPGTRLTVL.

There are a few counts of this clone. The chain is built from TRBV6-4 and TRBJ2-1; 8 bases are shared with TRBD1. This CDR3 spans 13 amino acids. CDR1 is MRHNA, CDR2 SNTAGT, per germline. V shed 8 bases, J shed 14 bases, and the junction held 14 bases outside the gene matches. The CDR3 protein is CASERTGLGLKFF. The CDR3 coding sequence is TGTGCCAGCGAGCGGACAGGGCTTGGATTGAAGTTCTTC.

The chain combines TRBV4-3 with TRBJ2-7, with 8 bases fitting TRBD1. Germline CDR1 and CDR2: LGHNA and YSLEER. This CDR3 region has 14 residues. The V segment lost 4 bases and the J segment 6 bases; nucleotides outside the gene matches: 8. Here the CDR3 reads CASSPTDRASEQYF. CDR3 in DNA: TGCGCCAGCAGCCCCACGGACAGGGCCTCCGAGCAGTACTTC.